This passage covers 15 T cell receptor beta chains from one sample sequenced in a study of blood T cell repertoires in COVID-19. The method was immunoSEQ multiplex PCR; TCRdb's version includes in-frame clones alone and lacks a portion of them. The sample carries about 370,000 clones, 70% to 90% recorded once. Sequencing was performed on peripheral blood. All receptors come from a woman between 25 and 40 years old with COVID-19, enrolled during active disease.

This clone has only one observation. The genes are TRBV11-2 and TRBJ2-7; 7 bases are shared with TRBD1. The CDR3 runs to 16 residues. The trim removed 2 bases at V and 2 bases at J, leaving 9 bases unmatched. Per germline, CDR1 SGHAT and CDR2 FQNNGV. Here the CDR3 DNA reads TGTGCCAGCAGCTTATCACCCGGCAGGGGGACCTACGAGCAGTACTTC. This encodes CASSLSPGRGTYEQYF.

The chain joins TRBV7-2 to TRBJ2-1; TRBD2 is a possible D gene (5 bases). Trimming removed 10 bases from V and 2 bases from J, with 12 bases in between. CDR1 SGHTA and CDR2 FQGNSA come from the germline V gene. The CDR3 has 13 residues. CDR3 amino acids: CATGREAYNEQFF. CDR3 coding DNA: TGTGCCACGGGGAGAGAGGCCTACAATGAGCAGTTCTTC.

The gene calls are TRBV18 and TRBJ2-1; a possible D gene is TRBD1 (5 bases). V was trimmed by 3 bases and J by 5 bases, leaving 14 bases between them. Germline assignment: CDR1 KGHSH and CDR2 LQKENI. The CDR3 is 15 residues long. The CDR3 sequence is CASSPIRSRDNEQFF. The CDR3 region has the DNA TGTGCCAGCTCACCCATAAGGAGCAGGGACAATGAGCAGTTCTTC.

This clone appeared a few times. The chain uses TRBV7-9 and TRBJ2-7; the D gene is possibly TRBD1 (6 bases). The germline gives CDR1 SEHNR, CDR2 FQNEAQ (reference sequence). This CDR3 has 13 residues. The V end was cut by 5 bases, the J end by 7 bases, with 15 bases between. This chain's CDR3 is CASSARDKKEQYF. The CDR3 DNA follows: TGTGCCAGCAGCGCCCGGGACAAAAAGGAGCAGTACTTC.

The chain carries TRBV2 and TRBJ1-1; possibly TRBD1 for D (5 bases). Trimming shortened V by 7 bases and J by 6 bases, and 21 bases separated the two germline ends. Looked up from germline, CDR1 is SNHLY and CDR2 is FYNNEI. This CDR3 contains 15 residues. The CDR3 spells CASIPILAGPPEAFF. The CDR3 bases are TGTGCCAGCATCCCAATCCTGGCAGGGCCTCCTGAAGCTTTCTTT.

The genes are TRBV7-2 and TRBJ1-5, with 9 bases fitting TRBD1. The CDR3 runs 14 residues. With 5 bases clipped from V and 6 bases from J, the junction kept 5 bases outside the gene matches. CDR1 and CDR2 from the germline V gene are SGHTA and FQGNSA. This CDR3 is CASSKQGAGQPQHF. CDR3 coding DNA: TGTGCCAGCAGCAAACAGGGGGCGGGTCAGCCCCAGCATTTT.

J is TRBJ2-1 and V is TRBV25-1, with TRBD2 identical over 12 bases. The CDR3 is 15 amino acids. Germline CDR1 MGHDK, CDR2 SYGVNS. Trimming cost V 7 bases and J 7 bases; bases outside gene matches: 8. The CDR3 DNA follows: TGTGCCAGCAACAGACTAGCGGGAGAGGGGAATGAGCAGTTCTTC. Amino acids: CASNRLAGEGNEQFF.

The rearrangement joins TRBV15 to TRBJ2-3; 7 nucleotides line up with TRBD2. The CDR3 is 11 amino acids. Germline V gene sequence: CDR1 LNHNV, CDR2 YYDKDF (reference sequence). V was clipped by 8 bases and J by 7 bases; unmatched bases: 3. The CDR3 DNA reads as TGTGCCACCTCGAGCGGGAATACGCAGTATTTT. Translated: CATSSGNTQYF.

The rearrangement joins TRBV2 to TRBJ1-1, with TRBD1 matching 9 bases. Looked up from germline, CDR1 is SNHLY and CDR2 is FYNNEI. The V and J ends lost 6 bases and 5 bases, in that order; junction bases with no gene match: 4. The CDR3 loop spans 13 amino acids. The CDR3 reads CASSYRGLTEAFF. Written as DNA, the CDR3 is TGTGCCAGCAGCTACAGGGGGCTAACTGAAGCTTTCTTT.

The chain recombines TRBV3-1 (or the pseudogene TRBV3-2) with TRBJ2-1, with a weak D call TRBD2 (6 bases). Germline CDR1 is LGHDT and CDR2 is YNNKEL (reference sequence). V was clipped by 1 base and J by 3 bases, with 13 bases between them. The length of the CDR3 is 16 residues. CDR3 nucleotides: TGTGCCAGCAGCCAAGCCCTAGCGCTCGGCTACAATGAGCAGTTCTTC. It is translated as CASSQALALGYNEQFF.

The chain recombines TRBV11-2 with TRBJ2-1; 16 bases align to TRBD2. V dropped 5 bases and J dropped 8; count of bases not matched to a gene: 6. The CDR3 totals 16 residues. Germline V lookup: CDR1 SGHAT, CDR2 FQNNGV. As DNA, the CDR3 is TGTGCCAGCAGCCCGGGACTAGCGGGAGGGAGGGATGAGCAGTTCTTC. This gives the protein CASSPGLAGGRDEQFF.

The rearrangement links TRBV7-2 to TRBJ2-7, with TRBD2 matching over 8 bases. Germline assignment: CDR1 SGHTA and CDR2 FQGNSA. The CDR3 extends over 13 amino acids. The J segment lost 3 bases and the V segment lost 2 bases, leaving 0 bases of the junction unmatched. The DNA of the CDR3 is TGTGCCAGCAGCTTACTAGCGGGCTACGAGCAGTACTTC. As protein: CASSLLAGYEQYF.

This rearrangement joins TRBV2 to TRBJ1-1; 7 nucleotides match TRBD1. This CDR3 is 15 amino acids long. J lost 4 bases, V lost 4 bases, and 9 bases had no gene match. In germline, CDR1 is SNHLY, CDR2 FYNNEI. The chain's CDR3 is CASSGTGGDRTEAFF. Written as DNA, the CDR3 is TGTGCCAGCAGTGGGACAGGAGGAGATCGCACTGAAGCTTTCTTT.

About this clone itself: Other DNA sequences in the same sample also yield this CDR3. The chain combines TRBV6-5 with TRBJ2-7; a weak D match, TRBD1 (6 bases). This CDR3 is built from 13 residues. Between the trimmed V and J ends, which lost 6 bases and 2 bases, there was a span of 11 bases. Germline CDR1 is MNHEY and CDR2 is SVGAGI. As DNA, the CDR3 is TGTGCCAGCAGCCCGGACAGTCCCTACGAGCAGTACTTC. Translation: CASSPDSPYEQYF.

The chain links TRBV7-2 to TRBJ2-6; D unresolved. This CDR3 contains 16 residues. Germline V gene sequence: CDR1 SGHTA, CDR2 FQGNSA. Trimming took 5 bases from V and 4 from J, leaving 15 bases between them. CDR3 sequence: CASSLQTRRGANVLTF. CDR3 coding DNA: TGTGCCAGCAGCCTCCAGACAAGAAGGGGGGCCAACGTCCTGACTTTC.